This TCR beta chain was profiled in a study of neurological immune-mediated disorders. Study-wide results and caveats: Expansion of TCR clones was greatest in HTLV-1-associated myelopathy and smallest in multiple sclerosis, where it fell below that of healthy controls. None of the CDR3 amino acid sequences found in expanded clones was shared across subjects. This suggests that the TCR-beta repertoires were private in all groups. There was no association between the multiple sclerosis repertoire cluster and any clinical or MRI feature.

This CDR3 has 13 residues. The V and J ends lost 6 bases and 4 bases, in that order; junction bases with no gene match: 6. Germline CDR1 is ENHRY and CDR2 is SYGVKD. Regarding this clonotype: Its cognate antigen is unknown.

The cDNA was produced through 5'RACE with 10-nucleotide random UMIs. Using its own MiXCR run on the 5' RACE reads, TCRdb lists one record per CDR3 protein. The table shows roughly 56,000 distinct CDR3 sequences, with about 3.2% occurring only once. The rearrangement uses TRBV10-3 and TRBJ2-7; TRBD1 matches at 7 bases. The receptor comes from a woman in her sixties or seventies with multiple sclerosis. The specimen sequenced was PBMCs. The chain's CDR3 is CAIRAGTVYEQYF. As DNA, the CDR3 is TGTGCCATCAGGGCCGGGACAGTATACGAGCAGTACTTC.